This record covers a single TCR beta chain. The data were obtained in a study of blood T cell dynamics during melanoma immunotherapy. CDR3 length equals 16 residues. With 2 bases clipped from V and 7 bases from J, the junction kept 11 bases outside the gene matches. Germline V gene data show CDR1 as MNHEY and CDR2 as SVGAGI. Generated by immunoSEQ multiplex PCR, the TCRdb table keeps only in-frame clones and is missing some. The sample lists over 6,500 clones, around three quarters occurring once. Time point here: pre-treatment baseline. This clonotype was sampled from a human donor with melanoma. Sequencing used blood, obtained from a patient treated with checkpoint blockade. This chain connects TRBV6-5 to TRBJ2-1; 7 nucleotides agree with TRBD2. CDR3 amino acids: CASSYGDGGGRNEQFF. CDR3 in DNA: TGTGCCAGCAGTTACGGCGACGGCGGGGGACGGAATGAGCAGTTCTTC.